This entry concerns a single TCR beta chain. Its antigen is still unknown. The table came from immunoSEQ multiplex PCR; TCRdb's copy has only in-frame clones and leaves some out. The data hold about 69,000 clones, with approximately 90% observed a single time. CDR1 MNHEY and CDR2 SMNVEV come from the germline V gene (reference sequence). V lost 6 bases and J lost 7, with 16 bases in between. CDR3 length: 14 residues. The source of the sample is a study of OX40 agonist ivuxolimab in advanced cancers. About the research overall: Dose-escalation patients' cancers were hepatocellular carcinoma, melanoma, renal cell or head and neck cancer. Three patients, one with hepatocellular carcinoma and two with cutaneous melanoma, achieved partial responses.

Study-wide points: Within 6 weeks, CD4+ and CD8+ blood T cells expanded clonally at 0.1 to 3.0 mg/kg.

The TCR sequence derives from an adult with an advanced solid tumor such as melanoma, head and neck, liver or kidney cancer. The rearrangement joins TRBV27 to TRBJ2-1; no clear D gene. The starting material was CD4+ or CD8+ T cells sorted from blood, obtained in a trial of the OX40 agonist ivuxolimab. The CDR3 nucleotides are TGTGCCAGCAGCAAATTCGCGGCAGATAATGAGCAGTTCTTC. This gives the protein CASSKFAADNEQFF.